This T cell receptor beta chain was sequenced for a study of cytomegalovirus exposure and HLA in healthy donors. Turning to the study itself: In an earlier analysis, around 100 million unique TCR beta sequences were found from some 170 million T cells. Findings of the study overall: A missense variant in DCLRE1C was later tied to TCR beta V- and J-gene trimming. Cytomegalovirus status, reportedly, was diagnosed with high specificity and sensitivity by the classifier.

In the PCR, 60 Vbeta and 13 Jbeta primers were used. The protocol was immunoSEQ multiplex PCR, while the TCRdb copy is restricted to in-frame clones and leaves out a portion. The sample is made up of 130,000 to 150,000 clones, and the top ten hold 0.96% of it. The CDR3 has 15 residues. Germline V CDR1 and CDR2: SEHNR, FQNEAQ (reference sequence). V was shortened by 4 bases and J by 5 bases, with 18 bases between the two germline ends. Comment on this clone: Its antigen is not identified.

The sample comprised PBMCs. This TCR derives from a male donor in good health and CMV-seronegative. The chain combines TRBV7-9 with TRBJ2-7; D perhaps matches TRBD2 (5 bases). This chain's CDR3 is CASSSPLGLIDEQYF. In nucleotides, the CDR3 is TGTGCCAGCAGCTCCCCACTAGGGCTTATCGACGAGCAGTACTTC. Supplemented by reference TRBV7-9 and TRBJ2-7, the full variable domain reads DTGVSQNPRHKITKRGQNVTFRCDPISEHNRLYWYRQTLGQGPEFLTYFQNEAQLEKSRLLSDRFSAERPKGSFSTLEIQRTEQGDSAMYLCASSSPLGLIDEQYFGPGTRLTVT.